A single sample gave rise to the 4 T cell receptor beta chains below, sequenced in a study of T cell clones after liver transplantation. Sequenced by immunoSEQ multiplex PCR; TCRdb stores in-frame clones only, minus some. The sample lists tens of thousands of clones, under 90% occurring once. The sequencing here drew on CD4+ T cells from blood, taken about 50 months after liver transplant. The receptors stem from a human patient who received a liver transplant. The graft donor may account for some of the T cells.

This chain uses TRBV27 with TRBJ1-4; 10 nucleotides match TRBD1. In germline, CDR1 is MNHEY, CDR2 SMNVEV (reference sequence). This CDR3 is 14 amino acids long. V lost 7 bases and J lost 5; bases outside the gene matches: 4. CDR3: CASKGTGVNEKLFF. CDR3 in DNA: TGTGCCAGCAAGGGGACAGGGGTGAATGAAAAACTGTTTTTT.

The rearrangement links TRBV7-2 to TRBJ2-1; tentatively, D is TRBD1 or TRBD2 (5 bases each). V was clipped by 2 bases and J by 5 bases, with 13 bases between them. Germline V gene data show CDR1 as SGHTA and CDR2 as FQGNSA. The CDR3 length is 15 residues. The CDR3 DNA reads TGTGCCAGCAGCTTACCCCGGGGCGGTAACAATGAGCAGTTCTTC. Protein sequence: CASSLPRGGNNEQFF.

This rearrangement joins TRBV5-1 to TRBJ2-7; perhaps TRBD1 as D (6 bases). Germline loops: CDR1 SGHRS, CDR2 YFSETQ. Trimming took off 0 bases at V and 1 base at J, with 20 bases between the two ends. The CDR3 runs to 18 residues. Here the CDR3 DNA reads TGCGCCAGCAGCTTGGCCAGTTATCAGGGGCGGAGTTCCTACGAGCAGTACTTC. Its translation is CASSLASYQGRSSYEQYF.

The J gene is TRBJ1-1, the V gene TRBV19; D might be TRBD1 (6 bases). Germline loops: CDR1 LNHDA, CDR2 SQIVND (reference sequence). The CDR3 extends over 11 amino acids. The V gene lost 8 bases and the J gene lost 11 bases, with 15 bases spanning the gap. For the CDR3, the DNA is TGTGCCAGTCGAGGGGGGGTGGCGGCTTTCTTT. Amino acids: CASRGGVAAFF.